This T cell receptor (beta chain) was found in a study of Graves' ophthalmopathy and Graves' hyperthyroidism. Study conclusions and caveats: Appearing in blood as well were most expanded thyroid clonotypes above 0.001 frequency. With 60% to 71% sensitivity and about 74% specificity, the model predicted ophthalmopathy progression.

At least ten counts were recorded for this clonotype. Its specificity is not known. RNA transcripts served as template for amplifying TCR beta CDR3 sequences. HTBI-primed RT-PCR formed the first round, and a multiplex PCR formed the second. TCRdb re-analysed the multiplex PCR reads in MiXCR, keeping a single row per CDR3 protein. The sample lists 620,000 or so distinct CDR3 sequences, around a fifth occurring once. Clinical symptoms and serum thyroxine were used for diagnosis; TRAb, thyroid ultrasound and orbital computed tomography were also relied on. The clonotype originates from a woman between 18 and 29 years old with stable Graves' hyperthyroidism. Some clones in this sample may be carry-over from other donors' samples. The specimen sequenced was peripheral blood.

The CDR3, as DNA: TGTGCTAGTGGTTTGGTTCGAGCGGGAGTGCCCCAAGAGACCCAGTACTTC. Its protein product is CASGLVRAGVPQETQYF. This chain connects TRBV12-5 to TRBJ2-5; 8 nucleotides align to TRBD2. The length of the CDR3 is 17 residues. Trimming at V came to 0 bases and at J to 1 base, leaving 7 bases not matched to a gene. Per germline, CDR1 LGHNT and CDR2 FRNRAP. Variable domain in full (rest from reference TRBV12-5 and TRBJ2-5): DARVTQTPRHKVTEMGQEVTMRCQPILGHNTVFWYRQTMMQGLELLAYFRNRAPLDDSGMPKDRFSAEMPDATLATLKIQPSEPRDSAVYFCASGLVRAGVPQETQYFGPGTRLLVL.